Each of the 10 T cell receptor beta chains below was sequenced from the same sample in a study of human T cells and chemical hapten exposure. TCRdb re-analysed the RACE reads in MiXCR, keeping a single row per CDR3 protein. The sample shows 80,000 to 100,000 distinct CDR3 sequences, around a quarter of them seen only once. The time point denotes: patch test 3, about 24 weeks after DPC sensitization. Regarding treatment: therapeutic diphenylcyclopropenone sensitization with weekly scalp DPC. The source material was whole blood, sampled in connection with sensitization to the hapten diphenylcyclopropenone (DPC). Every receptor here comes from a middle-aged man with alopecia areata. Some clones in this sample may be carry-over from other donors' samples.

This clonotype showed up just a few times. The chain couples TRBV5-1 to TRBJ1-4; 10 bases align to TRBD1. The CDR3 runs 14 residues. The germline gives CDR1 SGHRS, CDR2 YFSETQ. V was clipped by 4 bases and J by 5 bases; unmatched bases: 2. The CDR3 protein is CASSTGQGNEKLFF. The CDR3 DNA sequence: TGCGCCAGCAGCACGGGACAGGGGAATGAAAAACTGTTTTTT. The full variable domain, its missing parts supplied by reference TRBV5-1 and TRBJ1-4, is KAGVTQTPRYLIKTRGQQVTLSCSPISGHRSVSWYQQTPGQGLQFLFEYFSETQRNKGNFPGRFSGRQFSNSRSEMNVSTLELGDSALYLCASSTGQGNEKLFFGSGTQLSVL.

This clonotype was seen a handful of times. The rearrangement uses TRBV20-1 and TRBJ1-1; TRBD1 matches 8 bases. The germline V gene has CDR1 DFQATT and CDR2 SNEGSKA (reference sequence). Germline trimming cut 4 bases from V and 7 bases from J; bases unmatched to any gene: 8. The length of the CDR3 is 13 residues. In DNA, the CDR3 is TGCAGTGCTAAGGGGGACAGGAATTATGAAGCTTTCTTT. Its protein product is CSAKGDRNYEAFF.

This chain joins TRBV28 and TRBJ1-4; unclear D gene. Germline CDR1 and CDR2: MDHEN and SYDVKM. Trimming cost V 4 bases and J 6 bases, with 12 bases left between them. This CDR3 has 14 residues. The CDR3 sequence is CASSSQFMDEKLFF. CDR3 in DNA: TGTGCCAGCAGTTCACAGTTTATGGATGAAAAACTGTTTTTT.

V usage is TRBV20-1 and J usage is TRBJ2-7; 8 bases agree with TRBD2. Germline V lookup: CDR1 DFQATT, CDR2 SNEGSKA (reference sequence). This CDR3 has 17 amino acids. V lost 0 bases and J lost 1; bases outside the gene matches: 11. The CDR3, as DNA: TGCAGTGCTAGAGAGATGTCGGGACTAGATTGTTCCTACGAGCAGTACTTC. Translation: CSAREMSGLDCSYEQYF.

In this sample, this clonotype turned up a few times. The V and J genes are TRBV9 and TRBJ2-7, with TRBD2 matching 10 bases. V dropped 4 bases and J dropped 2; count of bases not matched to a gene: 6. Germline V gene data show CDR1 as SGDLS and CDR2 as YYNGEE. This CDR3 is 15 amino acids long. DNA for the CDR3: TGTGCCAGCAGCCCCCGGCTAGCGGGAGCCTACGAGCAGTACTTC. Translation: CASSPRLAGAYEQYF.

This clonotype has more than one count but fewer than ten. J is TRBJ1-3 and V is TRBV28; 9 positions match TRBD1. The CDR3 sequence is 16 residues long. Per germline, CDR1 MDHEN and CDR2 SYDVKM. V shed 5 bases and J 2 bases; nucleotides not matched to a gene: 7. CDR3 sequence reads: CASSTGTGWPGNTIYF. The CDR3 DNA reads TGTGCCAGCAGTACCGGGACAGGGTGGCCTGGAAACACCATATATTTT.

The chain uses TRBV12-3 or TRBV12-4 and TRBJ2-3; 7 bases are shared with TRBD1. The V segment lost 3 bases and the J segment 0 bases; nucleotides outside the gene matches: 3. This CDR3 region has 15 residues. The CDR3 loop reads CASSLDRLSTDTQYF. The CDR3 DNA reads TGTGCCAGCAGTTTGGACAGGCTTAGCACAGATACGCAGTATTTT.

The V gene is TRBV10-1, the J gene TRBJ2-2, with D perhaps TRBD2 (6 bases). Germline CDR1 and CDR2: WNHNN and SYGVQD (reference sequence). With 3 bases removed from V and 5 bases from J, the gap between germline ends came to 10 bases. This CDR3 comprises 14 residues. The CDR3 region has the DNA TGCGCCAGCAGTGACGGGAGCTATACCGGGGAGCTGTTTTTT. It encodes CASSDGSYTGELFF.

The chain combines TRBV20-1 with TRBJ2-5; D possibly corresponds to TRBD2 (5 bases). This CDR3 has 13 amino acids. Germline V lookup: CDR1 DFQATT, CDR2 SNEGSKA (reference sequence). Deletions cut 6 bases from V and 2 bases from J, with 13 bases between. The CDR3 DNA is TGCAGTGCCCCACCTAGACTACAAGAGACCCAGTACTTC. Translation gives CSAPPRLQETQYF.

The V gene is TRBV9, the J gene TRBJ2-7; no firm D call. Germline CDR1 SGDLS, CDR2 YYNGEE. The CDR3 is made up of 13 amino acids. The V and J ends lost 0 bases and 6 bases respectively, with 10 bases between them. Here the CDR3 reads CASSVADRFEQYF. DNA for the CDR3: TGTGCCAGCAGCGTAGCGGACCGCTTCGAGCAGTACTTC.